This TCR beta chain was obtained from a study of blood T cell repertoires in COVID-19. Study background: The origin of the acute and convalescent COVID-19 samples was the United States, Italy and Spain. T cells, B-cell-depleted T cells, or PBMCs supplied cDNA or gDNA.

Germline V gene data show CDR1 as SGHRS and CDR2 as YFSETQ. The CDR3 totals 15 residues. Trimming stripped 1 base from V and 0 bases from J, with 5 bases between. This clone was counted a single time. In the original analysis: Reference gene primer amplification gave estimated nucleated cell counts. Assay used: immunoSEQ multiplex PCR; TCRdb lists only in-frame clones, some missing. D and trimming were read from the DNA, whereas the V and J calls and clone size are those reported in that table. The repertoire includes over 150,000 clones, 70% to 90% of them detected once, and 1% to 1.2% sits in the top ten.

Specimen: peripheral blood. The V call is TRBV5-1, the J call TRBJ2-6; D unresolved. The TCR sequence derives from a man aged 40-49 years with acute or convalescent COVID-19. The CDR3 DNA sequence: TGCGCCAGCAGCTTGACCGGCTCTGGGGCCAACGTCCTGACTTTC. Translating it yields CASSLTGSGANVLTF. Looking up the rest from reference TRBV5-1 and TRBJ2-6 gives the full variable domain: KAGVTQTPRYLIKTRGQQVTLSCSPISGHRSVSWYQQTPGQGLQFLFEYFSETQRNKGNFPGRFSGRQFSNSRSEMNVSTLELGDSALYLCASSLTGSGANVLTFGAGSRLTVL.